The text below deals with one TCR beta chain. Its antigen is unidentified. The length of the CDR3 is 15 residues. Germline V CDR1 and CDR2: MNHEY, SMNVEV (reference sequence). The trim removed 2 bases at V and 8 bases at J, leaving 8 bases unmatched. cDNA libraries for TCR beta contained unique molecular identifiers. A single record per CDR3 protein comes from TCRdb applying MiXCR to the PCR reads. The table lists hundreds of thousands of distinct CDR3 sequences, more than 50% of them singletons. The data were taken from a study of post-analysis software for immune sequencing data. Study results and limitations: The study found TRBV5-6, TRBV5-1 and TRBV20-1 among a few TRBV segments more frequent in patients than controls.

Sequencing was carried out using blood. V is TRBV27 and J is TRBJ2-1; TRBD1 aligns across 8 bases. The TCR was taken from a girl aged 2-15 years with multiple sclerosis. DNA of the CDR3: TGTGCCAGCAGTTTAATGGGACAGGTGTTTTATGAGCAGTTCTTC. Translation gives CASSLMGQVFYEQFF.